Listed below are T cell receptor beta chains from one sample, sequenced in a study of graft-versus-host responses after intestinal transplantation. TCRdb's table, derived via immunoSEQ multiplex PCR, lists solely in-frame clones and lacks some. The data contain about 97,000 clones, around 90% of them singletons. Specimen: PBMCs, collected around 450 days after intestinal transplant. Receptors were obtained from a human patient who received an intestinal transplant, so some T cells may come from the graft donor. The CDR3 runs from the conserved cysteine through the conserved F or W. The order of the fields is D gene, clone size, V gene, J gene, CDR3 protein, CDR3 DNA. The D gene is left open where the match is weak. Rows may omit the clone size; those that give it use once, few, many or a size class.

NA	NA	TRBV5-1	TRBJ1-4	CASSFGGNNEKLFF	TGCGCCAGCAGCTTTGGAGGGAATAATGAAAAACTGTTTTTT
NA	NA	TRBV2	TRBJ2-1	CASSSNNEQFF	TGTGCCAGCAGTAGCAACAATGAGCAGTTCTTC
NA	once	TRBV19	TRBJ2-7	CASSIFAGQHYEQYF	TGTGCCAGTAGTATCTTCGCGGGACAACATTACGAGCAGTACTTC
TRBD2	NA	TRBV13	TRBJ2-5	CASSLELAGVETQYF	TGTGCCAGCAGCTTAGAACTAGCGGGGGTAGAGACCCAGTACTTC
NA	NA	TRBV5-1	TRBJ2-1	CASSLGPTQNEQFF	TGCGCCAGCAGCTTGGGGCCGACCCAAAATGAGCAGTTCTTC
NA	NA	TRBV19	TRBJ2-7	CASSHGSYEQYF	TGTGCCAGTAGTCACGGTTCCTACGAGCAGTACTTC
NA	NA	TRBV19	TRBJ1-1	CASSIRPGLSNTEAFF	TGTGCCAGTAGTATAAGACCGGGACTGTCGAACACTGAAGCTTTCTTT
TRBD1	NA	TRBV2	TRBJ1-1	CASTPVGQRNTEAFF	TGTGCCAGCACCCCCGTGGGACAGAGAAACACTGAAGCTTTCTTT
TRBD1	NA	TRBV6-6	TRBJ2-7	CASRAGTGGNYEQYF	TGTGCCAGCAGGGCCGGGACAGGGGGGAACTACGAGCAGTACTTC
NA	NA	TRBV5-4	TRBJ2-1	CASSSTPSSYNEQFF	TGTGCCAGCAGCTCAACTCCGAGCTCCTACAATGAGCAGTTCTTC